This TCR beta chain was captured in a study of T-cell memory formation after mild COVID-19. As for the study in general: The two donors had largely donor-specific TCR clusters. General study points: Clones contracting over day 15 to 85 were CD4/CD8 balanced, with later expanders leaning CD4+. Memory sampled before infection contained some responding clones, suggesting cross-reactive memory joined.

The ends lost 4 bases at V and 3 bases at J; junction bases unmatched: 7. This CDR3 spans 15 amino acids. Germline values: CDR1 LGHNA, CDR2 YSLEER. TCR alpha and TCR beta cDNA libraries carrying sample barcodes and UMIs came from 5'RACE with constant-segment primers. In TCRdb, the 5' RACE reads were re-called with MiXCR into one record per CDR3 protein. The sample shows roughly 28,000 distinct CDR3 sequences, roughly an eighth of them seen only once. This clonotype was seen at least ten times. Its antigen is not identified. The sequenced sample consisted of PBMCs or a T cell subset sorted from them (not recorded which). The V call is TRBV4-3, the J call TRBJ2-3; TRBD1 agrees at 7 bases. The receptor was isolated from an adult woman who had mild COVID-19 (a few samples of this study predate the infection). Cell type and time point are not known. CDR3: CASSPTGQPTDTQYF. The CDR3 DNA is TGCGCCAGCAGCCCTACGGGACAGCCAACAGATACGCAGTATTTT.